These 14 T cell receptor beta chains originate from one sample sequenced in a study of cytomegalovirus exposure and HLA in healthy donors. Primers for the PCR totalled 60 Vbeta and 13 Jbeta. This table comes from immunoSEQ multiplex PCR, and its TCRdb copy is limited to in-frame clones, with some not included. This sample's table reports approximately 110,000 clones. The source material was PBMCs. These TCRs come from a man between 25 and 39 years old in good health and CMV-seronegative.

This sequence joins TRBV18 and TRBJ2-7, with TRBD1 identical over 11 bases. The trim removed 6 bases at V and 4 bases at J, leaving 5 bases unmatched. CDR1 KGHSH and CDR2 LQKENI come from the germline V gene. CDR3 size: 14 residues. The CDR3 nucleotides read TGTGCCAGCTCCCAACGGGACAGGGGGTACGAGCAGTACTTC. Residues: CASSQRDRGYEQYF.

The chain combines TRBV2 with TRBJ1-5, with a tentative D call TRBD1 (6 bases). Germline CDR1 SNHLY, CDR2 FYNNEI. This CDR3 spans 16 amino acids. The V end lost 2 bases, the J end lost 5 bases, and 16 bases lay between the germline ends. The CDR3 DNA reads TGTGCCAGCAGTGAAAGTACAGGGAGATCCTATCAGCCCCAGCATTTT. Amino acid sequence: CASSESTGRSYQPQHF.

The V and J genes are TRBV11-2 and TRBJ2-3; no clear D. Looked up from germline, CDR1 is SGHAT and CDR2 is FQNNGV. The CDR3 spans 14 residues. V was shortened by 5 bases and J by 1 base, with 10 bases between the two germline ends. Here the CDR3 reads CASSLRLGTDTQYF. The CDR3 region has the DNA TGTGCCAGCAGCCTCAGACTCGGCACAGATACGCAGTATTTT.

The rearrangement joins TRBV2 to TRBJ2-1, with 11 nucleotides matching TRBD2. Germline V gene data show CDR1 as SNHLY and CDR2 as FYNNEI. V gave up 10 bases and J gave up 4 bases; unmatched junction bases: 6. This CDR3 contains 14 residues. The CDR3 nucleotides are TGTGCCACCATAACTAGCGGGGGATACAATGAGCAGTTCTTC. Translation gives CATITSGGYNEQFF.

The chain recombines TRBV5-1 with TRBJ2-3; 10 bases match TRBD1. V lost 0 bases, J lost 4 bases, and 5 bases stayed unmatched. The CDR3 sequence is 16 residues long. Germline V gene data show CDR1 as SGHRS and CDR2 as YFSETQ. The CDR3 nucleotides are TGCGCCAGCAGCTTGGCGACAGGGGGCCTCTCAGATACGCAGTATTTT. It specifies CASSLATGGLSDTQYF. Variable domain in full (rest from reference TRBV5-1 and TRBJ2-3): KAGVTQTPRYLIKTRGQQVTLSCSPISGHRSVSWYQQTPGQGLQFLFEYFSETQRNKGNFPGRFSGRQFSNSRSEMNVSTLELGDSALYLCASSLATGGLSDTQYFGPGTRLTVL.

The chain uses TRBV5-4 and TRBJ1-1; TRBD1 agrees at 8 bases. CDR1 and CDR2 from the germline V gene are SGHNT and YYREEE (reference sequence). V lost 4 bases and J lost 1; bases outside the gene matches: 9. The CDR3 covers 16 residues. In nucleotides, the CDR3 is TGTGCCAGCAGCGTGACAGGGGCCCCTGGGAACACTGAAGCTTTCTTT. The encoded protein is CASSVTGAPGNTEAFF.

The chain combines TRBV5-4 with TRBJ1-3; D unclear. V gave up 2 bases and J gave up 1 base, with 10 bases separating them. Germline V gene lookup returns CDR1 SGHNT and CDR2 YYREEE (reference sequence). This CDR3 is 15 amino acids long. The CDR3 loop is CASSFTGISGNTIYF. The CDR3 DNA follows: TGTGCCAGCAGCTTCACGGGGATTTCTGGAAACACCATATATTTT.

This chain uses TRBV29-1 with TRBJ1-5; D is undetermined. Germline assignment: CDR1 SQVTM and CDR2 ANQGSEA. CDR3 length equals 13 residues. V shed 8 bases and J shed 7 bases, with 18 bases lying between them. The DNA for the CDR3 is TGCAGCTTCTCCCGAGAGGGTGACCAGCCCCAGCATTTT. It encodes CSFSREGDQPQHF.

This sequence joins TRBV28 and TRBJ1-1, with unresolved D. From germline, CDR1 is MDHEN and CDR2 SYDVKM. The V end lost 4 bases, the J end lost 1 base, and 10 bases lay between the germline ends. There are 14 residues in the CDR3. The CDR3 DNA follows: TGTGCCAGCAGTTCGTTACGACAGAACACTGAAGCTTTCTTT. Its protein is CASSSLRQNTEAFF. The variable domain in full, with the rest retrieved from reference TRBV28 and TRBJ1-1, is DVKVTQSSRYLVKRTGEKVFLECVQDMDHENMFWYRQDPGLGLRLIYFSYDVKMKEKGDIPEGYSVSREKKERFSLILESASTNQTSMYLCASSSLRQNTEAFFGQGTRLTVV.

V is TRBV29-1 and J is TRBJ2-5; the D gene is possibly TRBD2 (5 bases). The DNA end is more similar to TRBJ2-7, so the J call may be wrong. Germline CDR1 reads SQVTM; CDR2 reads ANQGSEA. The CDR3 extends over 14 amino acids. The chain's CDR3 is CSVRLASNTYEQYF. The DNA of the CDR3 is TGCAGCGTTCGGTTAGCGTCTAATACCTACGAGCAGTACTTC.

J is TRBJ1-2 and V is TRBV27, with a weak D call TRBD1 (6 bases). V lost 5 bases and J lost 5, with 21 bases in between. The CDR3 spans 16 residues. The germline V gene encodes CDR1 MNHEY and CDR2 SMNVEV (reference sequence). The CDR3 sequence: CASSPLAGATSYGYTF. For the CDR3, the DNA is TGTGCCAGCAGTCCCTTGGCAGGGGCGACATCGTATGGCTACACCTTC.

The V gene is TRBV9, the J gene TRBJ1-6; possibly TRBD1 for D (5 bases). Germline V CDR1 and CDR2: SGDLS, YYNGEE. This CDR3 region has 15 residues. V shed 1 base and J shed 7 bases, with 12 bases lying between them. CDR3 residues: CASSVSGGPNSPLHF. The CDR3, as DNA: TGTGCCAGCAGCGTATCCGGGGGACCCAATTCACCCCTCCACTTT.

This chain links TRBV30 with TRBJ2-2, with a tentative D call TRBD2 (7 bases). The germline V gene has CDR1 GTSNPN and CDR2 SVGIG (reference sequence). The CDR3 covers 16 residues. V lost 0 bases and J 1 base, leaving 12 bases between the germline ends. The CDR3 here is CAWSVGGAGNTGELFF. Here the CDR3 DNA reads TGTGCCTGGAGTGTTGGGGGGGCCGGGAACACCGGGGAGCTGTTTTTT.

The chain combines TRBV7-2 with TRBJ1-4; D might be TRBD1 (5 bases). The CDR3 has 15 residues. With 5 bases removed from V and 3 bases from J, the gap between germline ends came to 13 bases. Germline CDR1 SGHTA, CDR2 FQGNSA. The CDR3, as DNA: TGTGCCAGCAGCAGTGGGGGGGTCCCTAATGAAAAACTGTTTTTT. Protein: CASSSGGVPNEKLFF.